The rows below give T cell receptor beta chains drawn from one sample of a study of T cell responses to AZD1222 COVID-19 vaccine. The assay was immunoSEQ multiplex PCR, and TCRdb's table has in-frame clones only and misses some. The sample records around 160,000 clones, about 89% being singletons. This specimen consisted of peripheral blood, obtained on day 0 of MenACWY control vaccination. The receptors shown here come from an adult in good health. CDR3s include the opening cysteine and the closing phenylalanine or tryptophan. D genes are given only for firm matches. The size entry is marked missing in some rows and otherwise reads once, few, many or a size class.

v_call	j_call	clone_size	d_call	cdr3_aa	cdr3_nt
TRBV5-1	TRBJ1-4	.	.	CASSSSTGSNEKLFF	TGCGCCAGCAGCTCTTCGACGGGTAGTAATGAAAAACTGTTTTTT
TRBV15	TRBJ1-5	.	.	CATSRDRGWEAQPQHF	TGTGCCACCAGCAGAGATCGTGGGTGGGAGGCTCAGCCCCAGCATTTT
TRBV19	TRBJ2-6	.	.	CASSIRGKGANVLTF	TGTGCCAGTAGTATCCGGGGTAAGGGGGCCAACGTCCTGACTTTC
TRBV29-1	TRBJ2-7	.	.	CSARDSMAYEQYF	TGCAGCGCTAGGGACTCGATGGCCTACGAGCAGTACTTC
TRBV28	TRBJ1-5	.	.	CASSFGRGPYSNQPQHF	TGTGCCAGCAGTTTCGGCAGGGGCCCTTATAGCAATCAGCCCCAGCATTTT
TRBV10-1	TRBJ2-7	.	TRBD1	CASSPRTGSYEQYF	TGCGCCAGCAGTCCGAGGACAGGGTCCTACGAGCAGTACTTC
TRBV25-1	TRBJ2-5	.	.	CASSGWAEQETQYF	TGTGCCAGCAGTGGATGGGCAGAGCAAGAGACCCAGTACTTC
TRBV7-2	TRBJ2-5	.	.	CASSLVISQETQYF	TGTGCCAGCAGCTTAGTTATCTCCCAAGAGACCCAGTACTTC
TRBV18	TRBJ2-1	.	.	CASPLGAWNEQFF	TGTGCCAGCCCCCTGGGGGCTTGGAATGAGCAGTTCTTC
TRBV18	TRBJ2-6	.	.	CASSPDISGANVLTF	TGTGCCAGCTCACCTGACATCTCTGGGGCCAACGTCCTGACTTTC
TRBV9	TRBJ2-3	.	TRBD2	CASSVERGGTDTQYF	TGTGCCAGCAGCGTAGAGCGGGGGGGCACAGATACGCAGTATTTT
TRBV4-1	TRBJ1-2	.	TRBD1	CASSQDKGTDRSYGYTF	TGCGCCAGCAGCCAAGATAAGGGGACAGACCGGAGCTATGGCTACACCTTC
TRBV5-1	TRBJ2-7	.	.	CASSLEPYEQYF	TGCGCCAGCAGCTTGGAACCCTACGAGCAGTACTTC
TRBV18	TRBJ2-5	.	.	CASTYYRDQETQYF	TGTGCCAGCACGTATTACAGAGACCAAGAGACCCAGTACTTC
TRBV3-1/TRBV3-2	TRBJ2-5	.	.	CASSQDWHQETQYF	TGTGCCAGCAGCCAAGATTGGCATCAAGAGACCCAGTACTTC
TRBV6-1	TRBJ1-4	.	TRBD1	CASSERVGGTGYEKLFF	TGTGCCAGCAGTGAAAGGGTAGGCGGGACAGGGTATGAAAAACTGTTTTTT
TRBV12-3/TRBV12-4	TRBJ1-2	.	.	CASSFGLSYGYTF	TGTGCCAGCAGTTTCGGCCTTTCCTATGGCTACACCTTC
TRBV4-1	TRBJ2-3	.	.	CASSQDLDPTDTQYF	TGCGCCAGCAGCCAAGATTTAGACCCAACAGATACGCAGTATTTT
TRBV4-1	TRBJ1-5	.	.	CASSQYRDQPQHF	TGCGCCAGCAGCCAATACAGGGATCAGCCCCAGCATTTT
TRBV7-9	TRBJ2-1	.	.	CASSRSGSSYNEQFF	TGTGCCAGCAGCCGTAGCGGAAGCTCCTACAATGAGCAGTTCTTC
TRBV30	TRBJ1-2	.	.	CAWSALPRGGYSPGVGYTF	TGTGCCTGGAGTGCGTTACCCCGGGGTGGGTATTCCCCTGGGGTTGGCTACACCTTC
TRBV2	TRBJ1-1	.	TRBD1	CASSSTGETEAFF	TGTGCCAGCAGTTCAACAGGGGAAACTGAAGCTTTCTTT
TRBV28	TRBJ1-2	.	.	CASSLEVSYGYTF	TGTGCCAGCAGTTTGGAGGTCAGCTATGGCTACACCTTC
TRBV28	TRBJ1-5	.	.	CASSLPSTGQKNSNQPQHF	TGTGCCAGCAGTTTACCCTCGACAGGACAAAAGAATAGCAATCAGCCCCAGCATTTT
TRBV19	TRBJ1-4	.	TRBD1	CASSPGGRGKLFF	TGTGCCAGTAGTCCAGGGGGCCGGGGAAAACTGTTTTTT
TRBV18	TRBJ1-6	.	TRBD1	CASSPWTGGNSPLHF	TGTGCCAGCTCACCCTGGACAGGGGGGAATTCACCCCTCCACTTT
TRBV10-3	TRBJ1-2	.	.	CAIRSRPGDYGYTF	TGTGCCATCAGGTCTAGACCAGGGGACTATGGCTACACCTTC
TRBV24-1	TRBJ2-7	once	TRBD1	CATSDPLRDRSGEQYF	TGTGCCACCAGTGACCCCCTTCGGGACAGGTCCGGGGAGCAGTACTTC
TRBV30	TRBJ2-1	.	.	CAWRVDYNEQFF	TGTGCCTGGAGGGTCGACTACAATGAGCAGTTCTTC
TRBV30	TRBJ2-5	.	.	CARRSSGGETQYF	TGTGCCCGGCGGTCCAGCGGAGGAGAGACCCAGTACTTC
TRBV7-3	TRBJ1-6	.	.	CASSLEGSSNSPLHF	TGTGCCAGCAGCTTGGAAGGTAGCAGTAATTCACCCCTCCACTTT
TRBV6-5	TRBJ1-4	.	.	CASRVVGGASEKLFF	TGTGCCAGCAGAGTCGTCGGGGGCGCGAGTGAAAAACTGTTTTTT